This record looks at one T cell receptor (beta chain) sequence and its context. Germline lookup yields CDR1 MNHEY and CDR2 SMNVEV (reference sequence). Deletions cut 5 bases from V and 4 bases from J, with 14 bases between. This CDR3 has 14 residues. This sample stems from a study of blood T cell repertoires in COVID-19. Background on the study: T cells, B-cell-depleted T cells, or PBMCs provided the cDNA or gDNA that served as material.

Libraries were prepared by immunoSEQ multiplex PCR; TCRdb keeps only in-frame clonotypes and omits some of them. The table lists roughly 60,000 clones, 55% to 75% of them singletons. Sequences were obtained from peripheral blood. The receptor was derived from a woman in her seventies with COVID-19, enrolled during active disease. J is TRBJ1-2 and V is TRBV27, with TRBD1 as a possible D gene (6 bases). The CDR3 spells CASSPRDTFYGYTF. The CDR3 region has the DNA TGTGCCAGCAGTCCCCGGGACACTTTCTATGGCTACACCTTC.